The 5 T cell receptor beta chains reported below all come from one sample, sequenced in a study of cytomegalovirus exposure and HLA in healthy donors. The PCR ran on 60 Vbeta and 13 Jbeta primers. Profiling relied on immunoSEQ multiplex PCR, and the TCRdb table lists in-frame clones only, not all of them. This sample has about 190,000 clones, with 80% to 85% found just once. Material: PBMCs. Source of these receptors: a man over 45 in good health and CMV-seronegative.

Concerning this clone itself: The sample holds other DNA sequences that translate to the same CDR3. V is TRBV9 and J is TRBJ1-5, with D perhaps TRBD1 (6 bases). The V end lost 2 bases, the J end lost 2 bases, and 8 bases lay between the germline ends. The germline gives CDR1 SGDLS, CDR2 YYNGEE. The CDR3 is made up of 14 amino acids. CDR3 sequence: CASSVGGGNQPQHF. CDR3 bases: TGTGCCAGCAGCGTTGGGGGCGGCAATCAGCCCCAGCATTTT.

CDR3 nucleotide sequence: TGTGCCAGCAGCCTAGGGACTATCTACGAGCAGTACTTC. It specifies CASSLGTIYEQYF. V gene TRBV7-6 combines with J gene TRBJ2-7; the match to TRBD2 covers 7 bases. This CDR3 region has 13 residues. V lost 5 bases, J lost 3 bases, and 4 bases stayed unmatched. Germline CDR1 reads SGHVS; CDR2 reads FNYEAQ.

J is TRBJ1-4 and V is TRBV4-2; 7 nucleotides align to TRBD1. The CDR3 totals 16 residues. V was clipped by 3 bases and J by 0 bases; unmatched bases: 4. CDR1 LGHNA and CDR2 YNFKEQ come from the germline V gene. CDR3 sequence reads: CASSHGTASTNEKLFF. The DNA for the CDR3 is TGTGCCAGCAGCCACGGGACAGCGTCAACTAATGAAAAACTGTTTTTT.

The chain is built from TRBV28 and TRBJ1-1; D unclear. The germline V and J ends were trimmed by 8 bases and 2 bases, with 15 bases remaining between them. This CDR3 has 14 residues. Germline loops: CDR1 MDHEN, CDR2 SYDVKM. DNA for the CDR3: TGTGCCAGCCCCGACGTGCGGGGAAACACTGAAGCTTTCTTT. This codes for CASPDVRGNTEAFF.

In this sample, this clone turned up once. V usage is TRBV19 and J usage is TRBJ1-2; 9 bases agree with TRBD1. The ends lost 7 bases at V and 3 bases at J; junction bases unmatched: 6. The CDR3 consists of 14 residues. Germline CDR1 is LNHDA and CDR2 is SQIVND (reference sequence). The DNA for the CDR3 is TGTGCCAGTACCACGGACAGGGGTGACTATGGCTACACCTTC. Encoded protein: CASTTDRGDYGYTF.